The source of this TCR beta chain is a study of T cells in Graves' hyperthyroidism and ophthalmopathy. Amplification targeted TCR beta CDR3 regions from RNA transcripts. HTBI primers were the set used in a first-round RT-PCR of the TCR CDR3. One entry per CDR3 protein, called by TCRdb with MiXCR from the multiplex PCR reads. The sample includes about 300,000 distinct CDR3 sequences, roughly 15% of them seen just once. Thyroid ultrasound and orbital computed tomography, with clinical symptoms and serum thyroxine and TRAb, informed diagnoses. Sequencing was performed on blood. The clonotype originates from a man aged 25-45 years with Graves' hyperthyroidism.

CDR3: CASSSVGGTEAFF. As DNA, the CDR3 is TGTGCCAGCAGCTCCGTGGGGGGCACTGAAGCTTTCTTT. This chain joins TRBV5-4 and TRBJ1-1; tentatively, D is TRBD1 (5 bases). Trimming removed 3 bases at V and 4 bases at J, with 10 bases between. This CDR3 comprises 13 residues. CDR1 is SGHNT, CDR2 YYREEE, per germline (reference sequence).